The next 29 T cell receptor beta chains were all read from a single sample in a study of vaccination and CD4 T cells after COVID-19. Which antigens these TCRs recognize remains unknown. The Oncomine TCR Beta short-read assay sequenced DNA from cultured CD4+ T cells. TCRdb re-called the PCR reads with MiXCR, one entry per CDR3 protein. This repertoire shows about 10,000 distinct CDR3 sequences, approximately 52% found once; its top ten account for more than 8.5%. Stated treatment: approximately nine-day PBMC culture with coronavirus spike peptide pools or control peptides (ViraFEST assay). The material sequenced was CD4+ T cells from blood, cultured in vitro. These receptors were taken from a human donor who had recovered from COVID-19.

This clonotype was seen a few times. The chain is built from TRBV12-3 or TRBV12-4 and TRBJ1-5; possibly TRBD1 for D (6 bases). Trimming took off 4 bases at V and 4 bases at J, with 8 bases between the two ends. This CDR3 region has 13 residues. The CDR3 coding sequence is TGTGCCAGCAGTTCTCAGGGGAATCAGCCCCAGCATTTT. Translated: CASSSQGNQPQHF.

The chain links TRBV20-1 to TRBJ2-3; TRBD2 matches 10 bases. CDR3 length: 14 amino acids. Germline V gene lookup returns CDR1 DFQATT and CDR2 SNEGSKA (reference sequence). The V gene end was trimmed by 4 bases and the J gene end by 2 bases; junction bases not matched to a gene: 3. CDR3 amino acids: CSAKGTSVTDTQYF. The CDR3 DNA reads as TGCAGTGCTAAGGGGACTAGCGTCACAGATACGCAGTATTTT.

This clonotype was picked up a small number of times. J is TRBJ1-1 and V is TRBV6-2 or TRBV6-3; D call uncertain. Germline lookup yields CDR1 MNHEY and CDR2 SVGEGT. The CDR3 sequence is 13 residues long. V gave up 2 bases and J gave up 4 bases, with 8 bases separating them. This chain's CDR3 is CASSYVPITEAFF. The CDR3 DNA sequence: TGTGCCAGCAGTTACGTGCCAATCACTGAAGCTTTCTTT.

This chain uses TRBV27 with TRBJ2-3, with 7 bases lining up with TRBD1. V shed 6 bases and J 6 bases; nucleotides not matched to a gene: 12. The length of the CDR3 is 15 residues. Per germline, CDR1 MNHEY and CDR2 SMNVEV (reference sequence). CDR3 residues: CASSQTGRGRDTQYF. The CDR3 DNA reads TGTGCCAGCAGCCAGACAGGGAGAGGCAGGGATACGCAGTATTTT.

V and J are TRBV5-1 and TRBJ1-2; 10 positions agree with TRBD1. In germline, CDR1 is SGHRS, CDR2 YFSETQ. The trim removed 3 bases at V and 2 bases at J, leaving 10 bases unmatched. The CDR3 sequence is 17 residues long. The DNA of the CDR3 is TGCGCCAGCAGCTCGCAGGGACAGGGGCGACCGAACTATGGCTACACCTTC. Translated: CASSSQGQGRPNYGYTF.

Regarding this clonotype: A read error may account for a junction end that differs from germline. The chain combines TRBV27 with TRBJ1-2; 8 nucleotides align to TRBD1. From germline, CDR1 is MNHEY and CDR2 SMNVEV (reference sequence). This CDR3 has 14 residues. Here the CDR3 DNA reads TGTGCCAACAGTTCCGCGGACAGGGCGGATGGCTACACCTTC. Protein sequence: CANSSADRADGYTF.

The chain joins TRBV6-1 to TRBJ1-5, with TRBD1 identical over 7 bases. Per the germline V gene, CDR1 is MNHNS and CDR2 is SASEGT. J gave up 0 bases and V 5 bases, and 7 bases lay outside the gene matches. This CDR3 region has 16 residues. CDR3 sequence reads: CASSQNRGLSNQPQHF. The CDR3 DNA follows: TGTGCCAGCAGTCAGAACAGGGGTCTTAGCAATCAGCCCCAGCATTTT.

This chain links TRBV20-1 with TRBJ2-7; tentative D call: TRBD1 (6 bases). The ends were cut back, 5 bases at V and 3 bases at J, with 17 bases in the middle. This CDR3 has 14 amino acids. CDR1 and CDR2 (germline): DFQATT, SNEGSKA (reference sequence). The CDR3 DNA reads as TGCAGTGCTTGTAAGACAGGACAATTCTACGAGCAGTACTTC. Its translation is CSACKTGQFYEQYF.

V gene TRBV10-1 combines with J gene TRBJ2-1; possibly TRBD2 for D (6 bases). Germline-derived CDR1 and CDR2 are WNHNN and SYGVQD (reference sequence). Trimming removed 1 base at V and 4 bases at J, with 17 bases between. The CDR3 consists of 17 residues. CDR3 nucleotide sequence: TGCGCCAGCAGTGAGTATGGAGGGCCAGCAAGATACAATGAGCAGTTCTTC. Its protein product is CASSEYGGPARYNEQFF.

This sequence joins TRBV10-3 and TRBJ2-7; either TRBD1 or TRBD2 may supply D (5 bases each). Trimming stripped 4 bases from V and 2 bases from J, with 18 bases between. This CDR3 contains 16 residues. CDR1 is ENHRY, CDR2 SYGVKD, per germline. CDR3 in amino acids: CAISGYEGKATYEQYF. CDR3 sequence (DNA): TGTGCCATCAGTGGGTATGAGGGGAAGGCGACCTACGAGCAGTACTTC.

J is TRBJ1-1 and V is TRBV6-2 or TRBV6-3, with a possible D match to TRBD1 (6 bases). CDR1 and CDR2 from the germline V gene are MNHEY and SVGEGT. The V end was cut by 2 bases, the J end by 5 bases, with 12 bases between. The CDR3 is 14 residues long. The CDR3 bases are TGTGCCAGCAGTTACGCGACAGGAAGGACTGAAGCTTTCTTT. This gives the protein CASSYATGRTEAFF.

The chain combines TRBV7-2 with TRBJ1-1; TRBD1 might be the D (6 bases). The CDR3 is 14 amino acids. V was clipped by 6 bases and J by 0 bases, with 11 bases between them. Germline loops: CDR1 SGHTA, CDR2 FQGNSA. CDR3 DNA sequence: TGTGCCAGCAGGTTCGGACAGCTGAACACTGAAGCTTTCTTT. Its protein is CASRFGQLNTEAFF.

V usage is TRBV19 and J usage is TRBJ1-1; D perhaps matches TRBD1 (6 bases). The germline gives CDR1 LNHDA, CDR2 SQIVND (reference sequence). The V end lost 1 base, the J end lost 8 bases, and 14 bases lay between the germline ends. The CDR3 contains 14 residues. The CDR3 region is CASSIGQGITEAFF. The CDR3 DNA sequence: TGTGCCAGTAGTATAGGGCAGGGGATCACAGAAGCTTTCTTT.

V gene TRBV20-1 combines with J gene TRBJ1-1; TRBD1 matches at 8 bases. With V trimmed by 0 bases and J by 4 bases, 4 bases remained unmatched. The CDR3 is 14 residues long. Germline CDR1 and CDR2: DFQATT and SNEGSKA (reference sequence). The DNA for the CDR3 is TGCAGTGCTAGAGATGCAGGGGGCGGCACTGAAGCTTTCTTT. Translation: CSARDAGGGTEAFF.

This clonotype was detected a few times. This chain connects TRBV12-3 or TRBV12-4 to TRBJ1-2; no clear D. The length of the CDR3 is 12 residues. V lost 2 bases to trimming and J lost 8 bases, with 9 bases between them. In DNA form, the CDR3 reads TGTGCCAGCAGTTTATCGGGATTAGGCTACACCTTC. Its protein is CASSLSGLGYTF.

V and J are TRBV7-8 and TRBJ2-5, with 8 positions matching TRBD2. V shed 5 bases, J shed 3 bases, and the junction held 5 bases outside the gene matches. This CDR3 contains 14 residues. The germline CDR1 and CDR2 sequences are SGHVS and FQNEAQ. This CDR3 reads CASSPGGVEETQYF. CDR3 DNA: TGTGCCAGCAGCCCGGGGGGGGTTGAAGAGACCCAGTACTTC.

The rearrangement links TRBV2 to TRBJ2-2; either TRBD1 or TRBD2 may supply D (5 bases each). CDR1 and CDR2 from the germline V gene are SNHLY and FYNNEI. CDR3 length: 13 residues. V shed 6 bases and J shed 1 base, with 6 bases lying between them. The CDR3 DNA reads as TGTGCCAGCAGGGGGGAGAACACCGGGGAGCTGTTTTTT. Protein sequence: CASRGENTGELFF.

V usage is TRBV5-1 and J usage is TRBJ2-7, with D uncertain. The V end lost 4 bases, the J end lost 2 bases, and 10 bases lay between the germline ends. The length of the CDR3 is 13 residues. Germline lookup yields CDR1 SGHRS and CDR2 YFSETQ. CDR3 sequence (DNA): TGCGCCAGCAGCCTCAGGCCGCCCTACGAGCAGTACTTC. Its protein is CASSLRPPYEQYF.

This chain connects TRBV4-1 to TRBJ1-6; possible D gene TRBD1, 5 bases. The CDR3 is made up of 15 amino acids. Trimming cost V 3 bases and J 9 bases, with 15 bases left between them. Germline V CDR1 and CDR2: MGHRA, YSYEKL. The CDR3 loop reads CASSQTQGSFSPLHF. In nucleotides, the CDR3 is TGCGCCAGCAGCCAGACGCAGGGTAGCTTTTCACCCCTCCACTTT.

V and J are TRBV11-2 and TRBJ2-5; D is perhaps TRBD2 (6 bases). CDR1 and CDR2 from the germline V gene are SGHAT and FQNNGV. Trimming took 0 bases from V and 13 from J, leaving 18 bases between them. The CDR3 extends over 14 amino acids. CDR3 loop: CASSLDLGRSPPYF. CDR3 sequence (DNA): TGTGCCAGCAGCTTAGATCTTGGGAGGAGTCCTCCGTACTTC. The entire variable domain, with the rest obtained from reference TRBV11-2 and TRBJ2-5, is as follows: EAGVAQSPRYKIIEKRQSVAFWCNPISGHATLYWYQQILGQGPKLLIQFQNNGVVDDSQLPKDRFSAERLKGVDSTLKIQPAKLEDSAVYLCASSLDLGRSPPYFGPGTRLLVL.

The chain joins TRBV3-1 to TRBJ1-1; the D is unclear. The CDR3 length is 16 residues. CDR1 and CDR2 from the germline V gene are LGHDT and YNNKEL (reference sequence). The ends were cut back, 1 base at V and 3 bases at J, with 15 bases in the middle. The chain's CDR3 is CASSQARGVRDTEAFF. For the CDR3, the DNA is TGTGCCAGCAGCCAAGCCCGCGGGGTCCGGGACACTGAAGCTTTCTTT.

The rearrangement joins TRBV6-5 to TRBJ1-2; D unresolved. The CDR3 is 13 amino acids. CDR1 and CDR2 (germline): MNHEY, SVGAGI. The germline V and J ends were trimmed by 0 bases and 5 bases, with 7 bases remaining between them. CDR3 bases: TGTGCCAGCAGTTACTCGACGGGGTATGGCTACACCTTC. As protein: CASSYSTGYGYTF.

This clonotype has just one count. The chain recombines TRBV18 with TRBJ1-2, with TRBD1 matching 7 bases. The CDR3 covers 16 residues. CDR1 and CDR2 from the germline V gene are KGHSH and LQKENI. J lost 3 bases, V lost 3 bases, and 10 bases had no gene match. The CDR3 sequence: CASSPRRQGRDYGYTF. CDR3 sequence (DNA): TGTGCCAGCTCACCCCGAAGACAGGGCAGAGACTATGGCTACACCTTC.

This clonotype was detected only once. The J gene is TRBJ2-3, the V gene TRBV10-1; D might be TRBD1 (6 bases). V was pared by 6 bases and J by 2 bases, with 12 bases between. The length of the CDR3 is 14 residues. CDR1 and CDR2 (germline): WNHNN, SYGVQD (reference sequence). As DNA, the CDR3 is TGCGCCAGCAGACAGGGTCCGAACACAGATACGCAGTATTTT. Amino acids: CASRQGPNTDTQYF.

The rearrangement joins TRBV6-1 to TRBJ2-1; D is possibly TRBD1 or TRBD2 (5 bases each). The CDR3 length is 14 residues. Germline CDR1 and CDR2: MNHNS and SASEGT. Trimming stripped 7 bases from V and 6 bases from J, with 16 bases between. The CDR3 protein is CASTHSRGANEQFF. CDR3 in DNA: TGTGCCAGCACCCACTCCCGGGGCGCCAATGAGCAGTTCTTC.

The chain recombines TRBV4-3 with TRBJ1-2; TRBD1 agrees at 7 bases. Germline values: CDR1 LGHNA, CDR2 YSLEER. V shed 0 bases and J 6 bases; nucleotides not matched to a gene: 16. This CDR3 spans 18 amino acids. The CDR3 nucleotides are TGCGCCAGCAGCCAAGATCTTTCTTCTCAGGGGGAGGCAAATGGCTACACCTTC. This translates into CASSQDLSSQGEANGYTF.

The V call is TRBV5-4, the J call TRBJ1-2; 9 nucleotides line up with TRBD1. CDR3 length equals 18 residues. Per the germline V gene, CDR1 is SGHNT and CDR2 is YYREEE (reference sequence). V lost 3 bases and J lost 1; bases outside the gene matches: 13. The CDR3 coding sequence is TGTGCCAGCAGCTCGCCCCGGCCGGGACAGGGTTATAACTATGGCTACACCTTC. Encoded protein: CASSSPRPGQGYNYGYTF.

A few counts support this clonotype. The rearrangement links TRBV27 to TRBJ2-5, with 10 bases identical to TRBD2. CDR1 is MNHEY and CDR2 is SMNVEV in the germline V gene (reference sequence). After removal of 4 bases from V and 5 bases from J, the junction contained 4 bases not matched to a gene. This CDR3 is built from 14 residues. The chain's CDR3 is CASSSLAGVETQYF. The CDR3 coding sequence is TGTGCCAGCAGTTCCCTAGCGGGAGTGGAGACCCAGTACTTC.

CDR3 amino acids: CASSLDVGELFF. DNA of the CDR3: TGTGCCAGCAGCTTAGATGTGGGGGAGCTGTTTTTT. This chain links TRBV7-2 with TRBJ2-2; D is ambiguous. This CDR3 is built from 12 residues. The germline V gene encodes CDR1 SGHTA and CDR2 FQGNSA. V lost 1 base, J lost 8 bases, and 5 bases lay in between. The complete variable domain, with remaining parts taken from reference TRBV7-2 and TRBJ2-2, reads GAGVSQSPSNKVTEKGKDVELRCDPISGHTALYWYRQSLGQGLEFLIYFQGNSAPDKSGLPSDRFSAERTGGSVSTLTIQRTQQEDSAVYLCASSLDVGELFFGEGSRLTVL.